The 13 T cell receptor beta chains in this list originate from one sample, sequenced in a study of CD8 T cells in Susac syndrome. Random hexamers primed reverse transcription of about 0.5 to 1 ug RNA. TCRdb itself ran the immunoSEQ multiplex PCR reads through MiXCR, one entry per CDR3 protein. The sample records some 130,000 distinct CDR3 sequences, approximately 94% being singletons. Source material: CD4+ T cells from PBMCs. The receptor source for this set is a human donor with multiple sclerosis.

This sequence joins TRBV6-2 or TRBV6-3 and TRBJ1-5, with unresolved D. Germline assignment: CDR1 MNHEY and CDR2 SVGEGT. V lost 2 bases to trimming and J lost 1 base, with 6 bases between them. The CDR3 has 14 amino acids. CDR3 in DNA: TGTGCCAGCAGTTACAGCATCAGCAATCAGCCCCAGCATTTT. It encodes CASSYSISNQPQHF.

V and J are TRBV7-2 and TRBJ1-3; no reliable D call. V lost 5 bases to trimming and J lost 4 bases, with 15 bases between them. Per germline, CDR1 SGHTA and CDR2 FQGNSA. The CDR3 runs to 15 residues. The CDR3 is CASSIGLWGGNTIYF. The CDR3 bases are TGTGCCAGCAGCATCGGGCTTTGGGGAGGAAACACCATATATTTT.

The V gene is TRBV7-9, the J gene TRBJ2-1; 8 nucleotides align to TRBD2. The V segment lost 3 bases and the J segment 9 bases; nucleotides outside the gene matches: 7. Germline V gene sequence: CDR1 SEHNR, CDR2 FQNEAQ (reference sequence). The CDR3 sequence is 14 residues long. CDR3 sequence (DNA): TGTGCCAGCAGCTTGATGGGACTAGACGGTGAGCAGTTCTTC. Translation: CASSLMGLDGEQFF. Combining the CDR3 with reference TRBV7-9 and TRBJ2-1 gives the whole variable domain DTGVSQNPRHKITKRGQNVTFRCDPISEHNRLYWYRQTLGQGPEFLTYFQNEAQLEKSRLLSDRFSAERPKGSFSTLEIQRTEQGDSAMYLCASSLMGLDGEQFFGPGTRLTVL.

The V gene is TRBV6-1, the J gene TRBJ1-1; 10 bases fit TRBD1. Trimming cost V 6 bases and J 2 bases; bases outside gene matches: 9. This CDR3 region has 16 residues. Per germline, CDR1 MNHNS and CDR2 SASEGT. CDR3 coding DNA: TGTGCCAGCAGCGACAGGGGGCGAATTGCAAACACTGAAGCTTTCTTT. It translates to CASSDRGRIANTEAFF.

This clonotype was counted a single time. V and J are TRBV11-2 and TRBJ2-1, with 8 nucleotides matching TRBD2. This CDR3 contains 15 residues. Trimming removed 0 bases from V and 3 bases from J; junction bases left unmatched: 1. CDR1 and CDR2 from the germline V gene are SGHAT and FQNNGV. In DNA, the CDR3 is TGTGCCAGCAGCTTAGATAGCGGGGACTACAATGAGCAGTTCTTC. Encoded protein: CASSLDSGDYNEQFF.

V is TRBV7-2 and J is TRBJ2-5; the match to TRBD2 covers 9 bases. V gave up 1 base and J gave up 7 bases; unmatched junction bases: 13. Germline V gives CDR1 SGHTA, CDR2 FQGNSA. The CDR3 covers 17 residues. CDR3 sequence (DNA): TGTGCCAGCAGCTTAGGGGCTAGCGGGGCCTCCCTCGGGACCCAGTACTTC. It yields the protein CASSLGASGASLGTQYF.

The chain links TRBV5-4 to TRBJ1-5; 8 nucleotides match TRBD1. V was pared by 6 bases and J by 6 bases, with 8 bases of the junction left unmatched. CDR1 SGHNT and CDR2 YYREEE come from the germline V gene (reference sequence). The CDR3 sequence is 14 residues long. Here the CDR3 DNA reads TGTGCCAGCACTGCAGGGGGCCAAAGTCAGCCCCAGCATTTT. This sequence encodes CASTAGGQSQPQHF.

This clonotype was found once. The CDR3 sequence is CASSTRTGAYEQYF. The CDR3 nucleotides read TGTGCCAGCAGTACCCGGACAGGGGCCTACGAGCAGTACTTC. This chain links TRBV6-5 with TRBJ2-7; 9 nucleotides agree with TRBD1. Germline V CDR1 and CDR2: MNHEY, SVGAGI. This CDR3 is built from 14 residues. The junction had 4 bases not matched to a gene; V was cut back by 5 bases and J by 2 bases.

This chain uses TRBV19 with TRBJ2-6; 8 bases fit TRBD1. Germline loops: CDR1 LNHDA, CDR2 SQIVND (reference sequence). Losses at the gene ends were 2 bases for V and 1 base for J; bases not matched to a gene: 4. The CDR3 has 17 residues. CDR3 in DNA: TGTGCCAGTAGTATACAGGGGGCCGGGTCTGGGGCCAACGTCCTGACTTTC. This codes for CASSIQGAGSGANVLTF.

J is TRBJ2-3 and V is TRBV5-4; TRBD1 matches 9 bases. This CDR3 spans 15 amino acids. V lost 5 bases, J lost 2 bases, and 6 bases stayed unmatched. Germline V CDR1 and CDR2: SGHNT, YYREEE (reference sequence). DNA of the CDR3: TGTGCCAGCAGAAAGGGACAGGGACTCACAGATACGCAGTATTTT. Its protein is CASRKGQGLTDTQYF.

J is TRBJ1-5 and V is TRBV6-2 or TRBV6-3, with D unclear. Germline V gives CDR1 MNHEY, CDR2 SVGEGT. The CDR3 extends over 17 amino acids. Trimming took off 0 bases at V and 7 bases at J, with 19 bases between the two ends. CDR3 protein: CASSYSTVIIGGQPQHF. The CDR3 nucleotides read TGTGCCAGCAGTTACTCGACGGTCATCATAGGAGGACAGCCCCAGCATTTT.

J is TRBJ1-2 and V is TRBV2, with 9 bases fitting TRBD1. Germline V lookup: CDR1 SNHLY, CDR2 FYNNEI. The CDR3 totals 15 residues. V was pared by 6 bases and J by 2 bases, with 7 bases of the junction left unmatched. DNA for the CDR3: TGTGCCAGCAGATTGGGGGACAGGGAGAACTATGGCTACACCTTC. This translates into CASRLGDRENYGYTF.

The chain employs TRBV2 and TRBJ2-6, with TRBD1 as a possible D gene (5 bases). The V and J ends lost 6 bases and 2 bases respectively, with 11 bases between them. The V gene's germline CDR1 is SNHLY and CDR2 FYNNEI. The CDR3 is 15 amino acids. CDR3 in amino acids: CASRSTGAGANVLTF. The DNA of the CDR3 is TGTGCCAGCAGATCTACAGGAGCTGGGGCCAACGTCCTGACTTTC.